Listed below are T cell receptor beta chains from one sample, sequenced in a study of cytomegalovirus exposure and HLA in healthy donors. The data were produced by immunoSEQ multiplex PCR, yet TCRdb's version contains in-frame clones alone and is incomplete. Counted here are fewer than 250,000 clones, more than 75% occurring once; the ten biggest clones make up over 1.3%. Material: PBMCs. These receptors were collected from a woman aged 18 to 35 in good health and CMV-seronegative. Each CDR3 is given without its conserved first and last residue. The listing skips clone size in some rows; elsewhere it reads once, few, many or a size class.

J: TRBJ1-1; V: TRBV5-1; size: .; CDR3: ASSFQGGGTEAF
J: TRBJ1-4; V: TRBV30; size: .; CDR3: AWETGVAEKLF
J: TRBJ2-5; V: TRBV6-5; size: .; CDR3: ASSEGDSRETQY
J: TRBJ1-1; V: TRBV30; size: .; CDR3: AWKGNRGIEAF
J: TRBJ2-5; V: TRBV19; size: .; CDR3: ASSSERGSRETQY
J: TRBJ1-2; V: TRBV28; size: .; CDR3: ASSFSGGYGYT
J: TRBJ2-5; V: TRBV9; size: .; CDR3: ASSVDARVETQY
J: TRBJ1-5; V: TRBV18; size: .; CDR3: ASSPSGGISQPQH
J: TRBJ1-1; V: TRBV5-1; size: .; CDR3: ASRPGQGKTEAF
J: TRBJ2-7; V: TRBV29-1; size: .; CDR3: SVRRDSNEQY
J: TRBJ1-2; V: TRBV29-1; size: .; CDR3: SVEVARGFGGYT
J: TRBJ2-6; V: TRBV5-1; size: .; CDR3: ASSGVRGANVLT
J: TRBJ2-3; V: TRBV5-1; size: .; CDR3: ASSLTSADTQY
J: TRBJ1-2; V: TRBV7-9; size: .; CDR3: ASSLADSYGYT
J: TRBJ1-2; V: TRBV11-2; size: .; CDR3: ASSLPGRGYT
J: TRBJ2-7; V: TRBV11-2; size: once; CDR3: ASSRLISSSYEQY